This passage covers 7 T cell receptor beta chains from one sample sequenced in a study of blood T cells in healthy people across ages. Sample-barcoded 5' priming and a J-beta primer mix drove a second PCR of about 7 to 11 cycles. MiXCR, run by TCRdb on the 5' RACE reads, gives a single entry per CDR3 protein. The table lists 800,000 to 900,000 distinct CDR3 sequences, 62% of them singletons, with about 27% in the top ten. The sequencing sample was made of blood. The origin of the receptors is a man aged 30-40 years in good health.

The J gene is TRBJ2-3, the V gene TRBV7-2; 7 bases agree with TRBD2. Germline CDR1 SGHTA, CDR2 FQGNSA. The CDR3 consists of 15 residues. V trimming: 1 base; J trimming: 6 bases; junction bases outside the gene matches: 7. CDR3 nucleotide sequence: TGTGCCAGCAGCTTAGACCAGCGGGGCTTTGATACGCAGTATTTT. Protein: CASSLDQRGFDTQYF. The whole variable domain, filled in from reference TRBV7-2 and TRBJ2-3, reads GAGVSQSPSNKVTEKGKDVELRCDPISGHTALYWYRQSLGQGLEFLIYFQGNSAPDKSGLPSDRFSAERTGGSVSTLTIQRTQQEDSAVYLCASSLDQRGFDTQYFGPGTRLTVL.

A few counts support this clonotype. The rearrangement links TRBV6-2 or TRBV6-3 to TRBJ2-5, with D possibly matching TRBD1 (5 bases). This CDR3 has 14 amino acids. Trimming took off 2 bases at V and 5 bases at J, with 12 bases between the two ends. In germline, CDR1 is MNHEY, CDR2 SVGEGT. The chain's CDR3 is CASSYPSHRETQYF. CDR3 nucleotides: TGTGCCAGCAGTTACCCGAGCCACAGGGAGACCCAGTACTTC.

V is TRBV27 and J is TRBJ2-1, with TRBD2 matching over 8 bases. J lost 10 bases, V lost 3 bases, and 5 bases had no gene match. The germline V gene has CDR1 MNHEY and CDR2 SMNVEV (reference sequence). This CDR3 is built from 13 residues. The CDR3 here is CASSFTGGGEQFF. The CDR3 nucleotides are TGTGCCAGCAGTTTCACCGGCGGGGGGGAGCAGTTCTTC.

The J gene is TRBJ2-7, the V gene TRBV3-1; D ambiguous. The CDR3 loop spans 18 amino acids. V lost 1 base and J lost 3, with 22 bases in between. Germline CDR1 and CDR2: LGHDT and YNNKEL (reference sequence). The CDR3: CASSQVSQVLLPLYEQYF. For the CDR3, the DNA is TGTGCCAGCAGCCAAGTTTCGCAAGTTTTGCTCCCCCTCTACGAGCAGTACTTC.

The CDR3 spells CASSWTAPYATNEKLFF. The CDR3 DNA reads as TGTGCCAGCAGTTGGACAGCCCCCTATGCAACTAATGAAAAACTGTTTTTT. V and J are TRBV6-5 and TRBJ1-4; D perhaps matches TRBD1 (6 bases). Trimming took off 4 bases at V and 0 bases at J, with 15 bases between the two ends. Germline-derived CDR1 and CDR2 are MNHEY and SVGAGI. CDR3 length equals 17 residues.

This chain links TRBV5-6 with TRBJ1-4; TRBD1 agrees at 7 bases. This CDR3 is 15 amino acids long. V lost 4 bases to trimming and J lost 4 bases; unmatched junction nucleotides: 7. Germline-derived CDR1 and CDR2 are SGHDT and YYEEEE. The CDR3 is CASSDTGDFNEKLFF. The CDR3 nucleotides are TGTGCCAGCAGCGATACAGGGGATTTTAATGAAAAACTGTTTTTT.

This chain's CDR3 is CSARERARGEQYF. DNA for the CDR3: TGCAGTGCTAGAGAACGGGCGAGGGGGGAGCAGTACTTC. The chain couples TRBV20-1 to TRBJ2-5; D possibly matches TRBD1 or TRBD2 (6 bases each). V lost 0 bases and J lost 11, with 16 bases in between. The CDR3 spans 13 residues. CDR1 is DFQATT and CDR2 is SNEGSKA in the germline V gene (reference sequence).